Shown below are 5 T cell receptor beta chains from a single sample sequenced in a study of control samples from healthy donors and cancer patients. Sequenced by immunoSEQ multiplex PCR; TCRdb stores in-frame clones only, minus some. Of fewer than 150,000 clones listed, less than 95% were seen once; the top ten hold roughly 8.7%. The sequenced sample was blood. The receptors derive from a man aged 18 to 35 in good health.

This CDR3 reads CASRQGQSSGNTIYF. The CDR3 DNA is TGCGCCAGCAGGCAGGGACAGTCCTCTGGAAACACCATATATTTT. This chain connects TRBV5-1 to TRBJ1-3; the match to TRBD1 covers 7 bases. The CDR3 spans 15 residues. Looked up from germline, CDR1 is SGHRS and CDR2 is YFSETQ. With 5 bases clipped from V and 0 bases from J, the junction kept 5 bases outside the gene matches.

This clone was counted once. This chain connects TRBV4-1 to TRBJ1-5; 7 nucleotides align to TRBD1. Germline V lookup: CDR1 MGHRA, CDR2 YSYEKL. The trim removed 3 bases at V and 4 bases at J, leaving 6 bases unmatched. There are 15 residues in the CDR3. CDR3 region: CASSQTGIGNQPQHF. In nucleotides, the CDR3 is TGCGCCAGCAGCCAGACAGGGATCGGGAATCAGCCCCAGCATTTT.

The chain links TRBV4-1 to TRBJ1-1; D unclear. There are 15 residues in the CDR3. Per germline, CDR1 MGHRA and CDR2 YSYEKL. V dropped 0 bases and J dropped 0 bases, with 8 bases sitting between them. CDR3: CASSQDPGMNTEAFF. The CDR3, as DNA: TGCGCCAGCAGCCAAGATCCCGGGATGAACACTGAAGCTTTCTTT.

A single count supports this clone. The rearrangement uses TRBV9 and TRBJ2-3; tentatively, D is TRBD2 (7 bases). V dropped 3 bases and J dropped 5 bases, with 16 bases sitting between them. The CDR3 loop spans 15 amino acids. Germline CDR1 reads SGDLS; CDR2 reads YYNGEE. CDR3 in DNA: TGTGCCAGCAGCGCCTCGGGGGGCCAGGGAGATACGCAGTATTTT. It specifies CASSASGGQGDTQYF.

The rearrangement uses TRBV11-2 and TRBJ2-1; the D gene is possibly TRBD1 (6 bases). V lost 5 bases and J 2 bases, leaving 13 bases between the germline ends. This CDR3 region has 15 residues. Germline V gene sequence: CDR1 SGHAT, CDR2 FQNNGV. Written as DNA, the CDR3 is TGTGCCAGCAGCCCGACAGGAATTACCTACAATGAGCAGTTCTTC. This translates into CASSPTGITYNEQFF.